The clone carrying this TCR beta chain has only one observation. The antigen is undetermined. The data stem from a study of PD-1 blockade in classical Hodgkin lymphoma. Turning to the study itself: Patients were given intravenous nivolumab, 3 mg/kg, every 2 weeks. Whole-study findings and limits: With CD4+ cells, TCR diversity rose significantly by C4D1, but not with CD8+ cells. Differences between repertoires have undefined causes, possibly disease activity or prior therapy. Diversity similar to that of newly diagnosed patients was seen at baseline in complete responders.

Time point in this sample: cycle 4 day 1 (C4D1), after 6 weeks of nivolumab. Every patient had relapsed following autologous stem cell transplantation, and cohorts differed in brentuximab vedotin exposure. The data were produced by immunoSEQ multiplex PCR, yet TCRdb's version contains in-frame clones alone and is incomplete. The sample comprises roughly 50,000 clones, more than 75% of which are singletons, and 6.5% to 8% rests with the top ten. Germline values: CDR1 LGHNA, CDR2 YNFKEQ. This CDR3 region has 15 residues. Trimming left V 0 bases short and J 1 base short, with 7 bases between. This TCR derives from a human donor with classical Hodgkin lymphoma. The chain links TRBV4-2 to TRBJ1-5, with D unresolved. This specimen consisted of peripheral blood mononuclear cells (PBMCs), obtained before the fourth cycle of nivolumab. The CDR3 DNA sequence: TGTGCCAGCAGCCAAGAATGGCGGAGCAATCAGCCCCAGCATTTT. This gives the protein CASSQEWRSNQPQHF.